The clone carrying this T cell receptor (beta chain) was counted once. Its cognate antigen is unknown. Sequence data for DNA of cultured CD4+ T cells were generated by the Oncomine TCR Beta short-read assay. Genomic DNA was taken out of cultured CD4+ T cells by extraction. TCRdb used MiXCR to reprocess the PCR reads, holding one entry per CDR3 protein. The sample carries some 12,000 distinct CDR3 sequences, roughly 60% recorded once. Germline V CDR1 and CDR2: LNHDA, SQIVND (reference sequence). The V end was cut by 2 bases, the J end by 4 bases, with 13 bases between. The CDR3 is made up of 15 amino acids. These data come from a study of vaccination and CD4 T cells after COVID-19. Overall study: Post-vaccination specimens were collected at a median of 72 days following dose two (range 14 to 241).

As for treatment: roughly 11-day PBMC culture with coronavirus spike peptide pools or control peptides (ViraFEST assay). Sequenced input: CD4+ T cells from blood, cultured in vitro. This receptor was identified in a human donor who had recovered from COVID-19. This chain links TRBV19 with TRBJ2-3; TRBD2 is a possible D gene (6 bases). CDR3 loop: CASSIRGSGPDTQYF. CDR3 DNA: TGTGCCAGTAGTATAAGGGGTAGCGGCCCAGATACGCAGTATTTT.